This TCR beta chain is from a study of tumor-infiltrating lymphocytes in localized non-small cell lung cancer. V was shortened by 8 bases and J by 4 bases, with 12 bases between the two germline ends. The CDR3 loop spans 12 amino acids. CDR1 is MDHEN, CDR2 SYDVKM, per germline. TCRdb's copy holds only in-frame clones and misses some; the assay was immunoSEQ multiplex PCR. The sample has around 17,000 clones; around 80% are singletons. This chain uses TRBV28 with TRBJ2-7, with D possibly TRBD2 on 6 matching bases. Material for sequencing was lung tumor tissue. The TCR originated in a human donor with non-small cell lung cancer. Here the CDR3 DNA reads TGTGCCAGCGGCGATGCGGGGTACGAGCAGTACTTC. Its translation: CASGDAGYEQYF.